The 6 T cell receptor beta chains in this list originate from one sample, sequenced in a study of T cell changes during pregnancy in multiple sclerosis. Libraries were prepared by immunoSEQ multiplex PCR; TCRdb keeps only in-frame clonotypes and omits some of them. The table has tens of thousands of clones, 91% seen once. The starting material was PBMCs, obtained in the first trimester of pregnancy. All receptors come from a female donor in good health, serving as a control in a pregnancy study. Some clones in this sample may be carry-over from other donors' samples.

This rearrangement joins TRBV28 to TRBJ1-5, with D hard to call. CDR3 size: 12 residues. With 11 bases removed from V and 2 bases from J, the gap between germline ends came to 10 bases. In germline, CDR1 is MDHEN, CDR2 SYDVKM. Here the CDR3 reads CAGQTRNQPQHF. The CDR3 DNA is TGTGCCGGCCAAACGCGCAATCAGCCCCAGCATTTT.

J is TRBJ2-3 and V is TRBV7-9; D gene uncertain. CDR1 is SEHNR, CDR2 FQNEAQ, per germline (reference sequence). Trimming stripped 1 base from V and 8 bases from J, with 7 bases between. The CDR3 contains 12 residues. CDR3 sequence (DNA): TGTGCCAGCAGCTTAGGCGGCGGTACGCAGTATTTT. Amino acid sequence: CASSLGGGTQYF.

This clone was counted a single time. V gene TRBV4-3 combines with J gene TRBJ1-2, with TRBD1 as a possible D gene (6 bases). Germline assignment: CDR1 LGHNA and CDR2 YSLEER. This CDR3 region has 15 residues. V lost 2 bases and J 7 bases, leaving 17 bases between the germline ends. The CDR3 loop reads CASSQLGQGFGGYTF. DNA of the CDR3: TGCGCCAGCAGCCAACTGGGGCAGGGGTTCGGTGGCTACACCTTC.

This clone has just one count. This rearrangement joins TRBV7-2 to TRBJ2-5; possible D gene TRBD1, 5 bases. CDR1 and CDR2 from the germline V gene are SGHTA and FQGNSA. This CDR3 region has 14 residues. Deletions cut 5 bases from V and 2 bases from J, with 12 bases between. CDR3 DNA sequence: TGTGCCAGCAGCCGTGGACACTTGCAAGAGACCCAGTACTTC. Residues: CASSRGHLQETQYF.

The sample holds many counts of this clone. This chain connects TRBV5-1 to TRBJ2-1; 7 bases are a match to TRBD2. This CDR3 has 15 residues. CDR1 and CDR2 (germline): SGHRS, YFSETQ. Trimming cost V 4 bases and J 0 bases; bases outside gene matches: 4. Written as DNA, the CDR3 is TGCGCCAGCAGCAATCTAGCGGTCTCCTACAATGAGCAGTTCTTC. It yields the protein CASSNLAVSYNEQFF.

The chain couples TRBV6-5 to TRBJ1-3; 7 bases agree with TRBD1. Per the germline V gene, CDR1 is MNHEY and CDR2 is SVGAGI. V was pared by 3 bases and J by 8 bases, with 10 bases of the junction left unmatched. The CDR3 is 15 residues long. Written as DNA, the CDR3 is TGTGCCAGCAGTTATTTGAGGGGGCTCGGGCACACCATATATTTT. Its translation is CASSYLRGLGHTIYF.